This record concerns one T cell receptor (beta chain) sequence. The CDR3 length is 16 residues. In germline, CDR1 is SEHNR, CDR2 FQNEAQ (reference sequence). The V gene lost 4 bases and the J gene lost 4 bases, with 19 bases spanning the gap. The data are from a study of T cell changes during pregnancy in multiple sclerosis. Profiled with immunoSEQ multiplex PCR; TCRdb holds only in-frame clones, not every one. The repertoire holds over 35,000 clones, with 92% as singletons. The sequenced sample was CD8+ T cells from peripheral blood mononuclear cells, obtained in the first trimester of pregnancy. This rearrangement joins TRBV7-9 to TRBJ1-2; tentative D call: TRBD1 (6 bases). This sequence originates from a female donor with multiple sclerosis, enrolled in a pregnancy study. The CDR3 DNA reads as TGTGCCAGCAGCTCTAGACCCACAGGGCGTTTCTATGGCTACACCTTC. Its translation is CASSSRPTGRFYGYTF.